The 18 T cell receptor beta chains in this list originate from one sample, sequenced in a study of T cell responses to AZD1222 COVID-19 vaccine. Clones were read by immunoSEQ multiplex PCR, and TCRdb kept only the in-frame ones, dropping some. The table includes more than 100,000 clones, 70% to 90% detected once. This sample comprised peripheral blood, obtained on day 0 of AZD1222 vaccination. The receptors stem from an adult in good health.

This clone was observed a handful of times. The chain recombines TRBV5-1 with TRBJ2-3, with D unclear. CDR1 is SGHRS and CDR2 is YFSETQ in the germline V gene. This CDR3 has 16 amino acids. Between the trimmed V and J ends, which lost 0 bases and 2 bases, there was a span of 13 bases. This chain's CDR3 is CASSLGALLLTDTQYF. In nucleotides, the CDR3 is TGCGCCAGCAGCTTGGGGGCACTCCTACTCACAGATACGCAGTATTTT. The variable domain in full, completed from reference TRBV5-1 and TRBJ2-3, reads KAGVTQTPRYLIKTRGQQVTLSCSPISGHRSVSWYQQTPGQGLQFLFEYFSETQRNKGNFPGRFSGRQFSNSRSEMNVSTLELGDSALYLCASSLGALLLTDTQYFGPGTRLTVL.

The genes are TRBV7-2 and TRBJ2-2; 9 bases fit TRBD1. The junction had 7 bases not matched to a gene; V was cut back by 5 bases and J by 6 bases. The CDR3 runs 15 residues. Germline CDR1 is SGHTA and CDR2 is FQGNSA. For the CDR3, the DNA is TGTGCCAGCAGCCGGACCGGGACAGGGCCCGGGGAGCTGTTTTTT. Residues: CASSRTGTGPGELFF.

This chain joins TRBV11-2 and TRBJ2-5; D unclear. Trimming stripped 5 bases from V and 3 bases from J, with 16 bases between. Germline CDR1 SGHAT, CDR2 FQNNGV. There are 15 residues in the CDR3. CDR3 coding DNA: TGTGCCAGCAGCCCCGGGCTCCTCCAGAAAGAGACCCAGTACTTC. Encoded protein: CASSPGLLQKETQYF.

This clone occurred a few times. The rearrangement joins TRBV10-3 to TRBJ2-6, with 9 bases that match TRBD1. The ends lost 4 bases at V and 2 bases at J; junction bases unmatched: 3. Germline lookup yields CDR1 ENHRY and CDR2 SYGVKD. The CDR3 loop spans 16 amino acids. This CDR3 is CAISATGGAGANVLTF. The CDR3, as DNA: TGTGCCATCAGTGCCACAGGGGGCGCTGGGGCCAACGTCCTGACTTTC.

The genes are TRBV4-3 and TRBJ1-4; the match to TRBD1 covers 10 bases. Germline assignment: CDR1 LGHNA and CDR2 YSLEER. CDR3 length equals 15 residues. The ends lost 3 bases at V and 7 bases at J; junction bases unmatched: 5. In DNA form, the CDR3 reads TGCGCCAGCAGCCATTGGGACAGGGGATTTGAAAAACTGTTTTTT. This gives the protein CASSHWDRGFEKLFF.

The J gene is TRBJ2-3, the V gene TRBV9; TRBD2 agrees at 8 bases. The CDR3 extends over 19 amino acids. J was trimmed by 2 bases and V by 2 bases; bases with no gene match: 16. From germline, CDR1 is SGDLS and CDR2 YYNGEE. Here the CDR3 DNA reads TGTGCCAGCAGCGTTAGTCCCGGTTTGGTAGCGGGGTACACAGATACGCAGTATTTT. As protein: CASSVSPGLVAGYTDTQYF. The full variable domain, completed using reference TRBV9 and TRBJ2-3, is DSGVTQTPKHLITATGQRVTLRCSPRSGDLSVYWYQQSLDQGLQFLIQYYNGEERAKGNILERFSAQQFPDLHSELNLSSLELGDSALYFCASSVSPGLVAGYTDTQYFGPGTRLTVL.

The sample holds one count of this clone. This sequence joins TRBV24-1 and TRBJ2-3; no clear D. The CDR3 is 13 residues long. V was clipped by 2 bases and J by 5 bases, with 7 bases between them. Germline V gene sequence: CDR1 KGHDR, CDR2 SFDVKD. CDR3 sequence (DNA): TGTGCCACCAGTGATTCAGTCGTAGATACGCAGTATTTT. Translation gives CATSDSVVDTQYF.

The chain links TRBV2 to TRBJ2-1; TRBD2 agrees at 12 bases. V was clipped by 4 bases and J by 7 bases; unmatched bases: 2. Germline CDR1 is SNHLY and CDR2 is FYNNEI. The CDR3 contains 14 residues. The CDR3 nucleotides read TGTGCCAGCAGTGGACTAGCGGGGGTTAATGAGCAGTTCTTC. It codes for CASSGLAGVNEQFF.

V gene TRBV5-6 combines with J gene TRBJ1-1; 7 nucleotides align to TRBD1. This CDR3 has 16 amino acids. The ends lost 0 bases at V and 0 bases at J; junction bases unmatched: 5. CDR1 is SGHDT, CDR2 YYEEEE, per germline. The CDR3 spells CASSLVGTEMNTEAFF. The CDR3 DNA sequence: TGTGCCAGCAGCTTGGTAGGGACAGAGATGAACACTGAAGCTTTCTTT.

The chain uses TRBV3-1 (or the pseudogene TRBV3-2) and TRBJ1-5, with D perhaps TRBD1 (6 bases). V was trimmed by 1 base and J by 5 bases, leaving 9 bases between them. This CDR3 region has 14 residues. CDR1 is LGHDT, CDR2 YNNKEL, per germline (reference sequence). The CDR3: CASSQAGVDQPQHF. The CDR3 DNA reads as TGTGCCAGCAGCCAAGCAGGGGTGGATCAGCCCCAGCATTTT.

V and J are TRBV3-1 (or the pseudogene TRBV3-2) and TRBJ2-7; D might be TRBD2 (7 bases). The CDR3 extends over 12 amino acids. Germline V CDR1 and CDR2: LGHDT, YNNKEL (reference sequence). V lost 3 bases, J lost 6 bases, and 9 bases lay in between. CDR3: CASSQGGREQYF. CDR3 DNA: TGTGCCAGCAGCCAGGGGGGGCGCGAGCAGTACTTC.

This clone was recorded once. CDR3 region: CASSLGQGLDTQYF. CDR3 DNA: TGTGCCAGCAGCTTGGGACAGGGACTTGATACGCAGTATTTT. The chain carries TRBV7-9 and TRBJ2-3, with TRBD1 matching over 9 bases. This CDR3 has 14 residues. The germline gives CDR1 SEHNR, CDR2 FQNEAQ (reference sequence). V was clipped by 3 bases and J by 6 bases; unmatched bases: 4.

This chain connects TRBV18 to TRBJ1-2; D is possibly TRBD1 (6 bases). This CDR3 comprises 15 residues. Germline V CDR1 and CDR2: KGHSH, LQKENI. V was pared by 1 base and J by 0 bases, with 9 bases between. Here the CDR3 reads CASSPLTGTNYGYTF. CDR3 bases: TGTGCCAGCTCACCACTCACAGGGACTAACTATGGCTACACCTTC.

This clone turned up a few times. The chain couples TRBV2 to TRBJ2-7, with 8 bases lining up with TRBD1. The CDR3 is made up of 14 amino acids. V lost 1 base and J lost 3; bases outside the gene matches: 2. The germline V gene encodes CDR1 SNHLY and CDR2 FYNNEI. DNA for the CDR3: TGTGCCAGCAGTGAAGTCAGGGGGCTCTACGAGCAGTACTTC. Residues: CASSEVRGLYEQYF.

This clone has a single count. The J gene is TRBJ1-4, the V gene TRBV5-4; 7 bases line up with TRBD1. CDR3 size: 14 residues. Germline values: CDR1 SGHNT, CDR2 YYREEE (reference sequence). J gave up 10 bases and V 4 bases, and 10 bases lay outside the gene matches. CDR3 amino acids: CASSQDRDYRKLFF. DNA of the CDR3: TGTGCCAGCAGCCAAGACAGGGACTATAGAAAACTGTTTTTT.

This chain links TRBV29-1 with TRBJ1-1; no definite D call. Deletions cut 7 bases from V and 1 base from J, with 10 bases between. CDR3 length: 12 residues. CDR1 is SQVTM and CDR2 is ANQGSEA in the germline V gene. The CDR3 is CSAVQENTEAFF. For the CDR3, the DNA is TGCAGCGCAGTTCAGGAGAACACTGAAGCTTTCTTT. Looking up the rest from reference TRBV29-1 and TRBJ1-1 gives the full variable domain: SAVISQKPSRDICQRGTSLTIQCQVDSQVTMMFWYRQQPGQSLTLIATANQGSEATYESGFVIDKFPISRPNLTFSTLTVSNMSPEDSSIYLCSAVQENTEAFFGQGTRLTVV.

The chain carries TRBV10-3 and TRBJ2-3, with no clear D. Germline values: CDR1 ENHRY, CDR2 SYGVKD. This CDR3 comprises 14 residues. V lost 4 bases and J lost 0, with 8 bases in between. CDR3 sequence: CAISVSDSTDTQYF. CDR3 sequence (DNA): TGTGCCATCAGTGTCTCGGATAGCACAGATACGCAGTATTTT.

The chain uses TRBV4-2 and TRBJ2-1; D perhaps matches TRBD2 (7 bases). This CDR3 has 16 residues. The V gene's germline CDR1 is LGHNA and CDR2 YNFKEQ. V shed 5 bases and J shed 3 bases, with 17 bases lying between them. The CDR3 bases are TGTGCCAGCAGCGCTCTAAGGGGGGGAGACTACAATGAGCAGTTCTTC. Translating it yields CASSALRGGDYNEQFF.